The clone carrying this T cell receptor beta chain has just a few counts. This clone may be a read error of a much larger clone one base away. The sample is drawn from a study of neurological immune-mediated disorders. Study-wide context: Secondary progressive cases numbered 3 among the roughly 34 multiple sclerosis patients, while the other 31 were relapsing-remitting.

cDNA was made by 5'RACE with 10-nucleotide random UMIs. Each CDR3 protein gets one entry after TCRdb re-called the 5' RACE reads with MiXCR. The sample records around 70,000 distinct CDR3 sequences, 3.2% being singletons. Germline CDR1 and CDR2: SGHTA and FQGNSA. The CDR3 has 14 amino acids. The sequenced material came from PBMCs. This clonotype was sampled from a woman aged 45-59 years with multiple sclerosis. The rearrangement uses TRBV7-2 and TRBJ2-5, with 7 nucleotides matching TRBD2. CDR3 in amino acids: CASSFLAVAENQYF. Written as DNA, the CDR3 is TGTGCCAGCAGCTTTCTAGCGGTGGCTGAGAACCAGTACTTC.